This passage covers 18 T cell receptor beta chains from one sample sequenced in a study of control samples from healthy donors and cancer patients. The repertoire was sequenced with immunoSEQ multiplex PCR; TCRdb's copy has only in-frame clones and lacks some. The table shows approximately 63,000 clones, with 65% to 90% occurring only once. What was sequenced was blood. These TCRs come from a man in his forties in good health.

Here the CDR3 reads CASSMGTASSGANVLTF. The CDR3 bases are TGTGCCAGTAGTATGGGGACAGCTTCCTCTGGGGCCAACGTCCTGACTTTC. The V and J genes are TRBV19 and TRBJ2-6; TRBD1 matches 7 bases. This CDR3 has 17 residues. CDR1 is LNHDA, CDR2 SQIVND, per germline (reference sequence). The V and J ends lost 3 bases and 0 bases, in that order; junction bases with no gene match: 5.

V and J are TRBV30 and TRBJ1-1; D perhaps matches TRBD1 (5 bases). This CDR3 comprises 15 residues. Looked up from germline, CDR1 is GTSNPN and CDR2 is SVGIG (reference sequence). The CDR3: CAGQGLSYRKTEAFF. The CDR3 DNA follows: TGTGCTGGGCAGGGCCTCTCATATAGAAAGACTGAAGCTTTCTTT.

The V and J genes are TRBV7-2 and TRBJ2-3; maybe TRBD2 (5 bases). CDR1 and CDR2 (germline): SGHTA, FQGNSA. V lost 1 base and J lost 4, with 12 bases in between. This CDR3 is 15 amino acids long. The CDR3 loop reads CASSLERATSDTQYF. CDR3 in DNA: TGTGCCAGCAGCTTAGAGAGGGCGACCTCAGATACGCAGTATTTT.

V is TRBV12-3 or TRBV12-4 and J is TRBJ1-1; D call uncertain. Trimming shortened V by 7 bases and J by 11 bases, and 20 bases separated the two germline ends. The CDR3 runs 13 residues. The chain's CDR3 is CASTPLSQGKAFF. CDR3 nucleotides: TGTGCCAGCACTCCTTTAAGTCAAGGGAAGGCTTTCTTT.

The CDR3 loop is CAWTGYRSPLHF. CDR3 nucleotides: TGTGCCTGGACAGGCTATCGTTCACCCCTCCACTTT. This chain uses TRBV30 with TRBJ1-6; D remains unclear. V was clipped by 4 bases and J by 9 bases, with 10 bases between them. The CDR3 loop spans 12 amino acids. Germline V lookup: CDR1 GTSNPN, CDR2 SVGIG (reference sequence).

V and J are TRBV6-5 and TRBJ1-5; possibly TRBD1 for D (5 bases). This CDR3 is built from 14 residues. V was clipped by 6 bases and J by 1 base, with 10 bases between them. Looked up from germline, CDR1 is MNHEY and CDR2 is SVGAGI. CDR3 sequence: CASRNRQSNQPQHF. CDR3 coding DNA: TGTGCCAGCAGGAACAGGCAAAGCAATCAGCCCCAGCATTTT.

The gene calls are TRBV30 and TRBJ1-4; D may be TRBD1 (5 bases). Germline V gene lookup returns CDR1 GTSNPN and CDR2 SVGIG (reference sequence). The CDR3 loop spans 14 amino acids. The ends were cut back, 7 bases at V and 5 bases at J, with 17 bases in the middle. CDR3: CASGPGRRNEKLFF. As DNA, the CDR3 is TGTGCCTCGGGCCCAGGGAGAAGGAATGAAAAACTGTTTTTT.

This clone was picked up one time. This chain joins TRBV15 and TRBJ2-3; D is possibly TRBD1 (6 bases). V was cut by 8 bases and J by 1 base, with 10 bases left in between. CDR1 and CDR2 from the germline V gene are LNHNV and YYDKDF (reference sequence). The CDR3 is 13 residues long. CDR3 in amino acids: CATEKGGTDTQYF. The CDR3 coding sequence is TGTGCCACCGAAAAGGGGGGCACAGATACGCAGTATTTT.

This chain uses TRBV4-1 with TRBJ2-1; perhaps TRBD2 as D (7 bases). Between the trimmed V and J ends, which lost 4 bases and 7 bases, there was a span of 17 bases. The germline gives CDR1 MGHRA, CDR2 YSYEKL. The CDR3 is 15 amino acids. The CDR3 DNA follows: TGCGCCAGCAGCCCCGGACTAGAGGGGGGGAATGAGCAGTTCTTC. Protein sequence: CASSPGLEGGNEQFF.

DNA of the CDR3: TGTGCCAGCTCACCACCGAACACTGAAGCTTTCTTT. The encoded protein is CASSPPNTEAFF. This chain joins TRBV18 and TRBJ1-1; no clear D. Germline V gene data show CDR1 as KGHSH and CDR2 as LQKENI. V was shortened by 0 bases and J by 1 base, with 0 bases between the two germline ends. The CDR3 has 12 amino acids. The full variable domain, rest sourced from reference TRBV18 and TRBJ1-1, is NAGVMQNPRHLVRRRGQEARLRCSPMKGHSHVYWYRQLPEEGLKFMVYLQKENIIDESGMPKERFSAEFPKEGPSILRIQQVVRGDSAAYFCASSPPNTEAFFGQGTRLTVV.

This chain links TRBV19 with TRBJ2-2; D not certain. Germline V gene sequence: CDR1 LNHDA, CDR2 SQIVND (reference sequence). Trimming cost V 1 base and J 1 base, with 4 bases left between them. The length of the CDR3 is 14 residues. CDR3: CASSIGGNTGELFF. The CDR3 DNA sequence: TGTGCCAGTAGTATAGGGGGGAACACCGGGGAGCTGTTTTTT.

The chain recombines TRBV5-4 with TRBJ1-1; tentative D call: TRBD1 (6 bases). The CDR3 is made up of 17 amino acids. V dropped 0 bases and J dropped 3 bases, with 18 bases sitting between them. Germline lookup yields CDR1 SGHNT and CDR2 YYREEE (reference sequence). DNA for the CDR3: TGTGCCAGCAGCTTGGCGCAGGGGAGGGCTACGGACACTGAAGCTTTCTTT. Protein sequence: CASSLAQGRATDTEAFF.

This clone was counted only a few times. The CDR3 bases are TGTGCCAGCAGAGCCCTAGTGAATCAGCCCCAGCATTTT. Translation: CASRALVNQPQHF. V gene TRBV2 combines with J gene TRBJ1-5, with no clear D. The germline CDR1 and CDR2 sequences are SNHLY and FYNNEI. This CDR3 contains 13 residues. The V and J ends lost 6 bases and 4 bases respectively, with 10 bases between them. The full variable domain, in which reference TRBV2 and TRBJ1-5 provide the parts outside the CDR3, is EPEVTQTPSHQVTQMGQEVILRCVPISNHLYFYWYRQILGQKVEFLVSFYNNEISEKSEIFDDQFSVERPDGSNFTLKIRSTKLEDSAMYFCASRALVNQPQHFGDGTRLSIL.

This clone was counted only a few times. This chain joins TRBV4-1 and TRBJ1-2, with 9 bases lining up with TRBD1. V shed 3 bases, J shed 8 bases, and the junction held 4 bases outside the gene matches. This CDR3 has 13 amino acids. Germline V gene data show CDR1 as MGHRA and CDR2 as YSYEKL. Here the CDR3 DNA reads TGCGCCAGCAGCCAGAGGGACAGGGAGGGCTACACCTTC. This encodes CASSQRDREGYTF.

The V call is TRBV11-3, the J call TRBJ1-1; D gene uncertain. This CDR3 has 14 residues. V gave up 6 bases and J gave up 4 bases, with 15 bases separating them. Germline CDR1 is SGHNT and CDR2 is YENEEA. CDR3 amino acids: CASRAGEWSTEAFF. CDR3 DNA sequence: TGTGCCAGCAGGGCGGGCGAGTGGAGCACTGAAGCTTTCTTT.

The genes are TRBV5-4 and TRBJ2-3; D remains unclear. The CDR3 is made up of 12 amino acids. V was clipped by 0 bases and J by 2 bases, with 1 base between them. Germline V gene lookup returns CDR1 SGHNT and CDR2 YYREEE (reference sequence). The CDR3 bases are TGTGCCAGCAGCTTGGACACAGATACGCAGTATTTT. Residues: CASSLDTDTQYF.

This chain connects TRBV29-1 to TRBJ2-7; 14 bases are a match to TRBD2. With V trimmed by 6 bases and J by 2 bases, 9 bases remained unmatched. Per the germline V gene, CDR1 is SQVTM and CDR2 is ANQGSEA. The length of the CDR3 is 16 residues. The CDR3 protein is CSVEGGTSGRAYEQYF. The CDR3 nucleotides read TGCAGCGTCGAGGGGGGGACTAGCGGGAGAGCCTACGAGCAGTACTTC.

CDR3 nucleotides: TGCGCCAGCAGCCAAGATCTGGACCCGTCTGGAAACACCATATATTTT. Translating it yields CASSQDLDPSGNTIYF. The rearrangement joins TRBV4-3 to TRBJ1-3; D call uncertain. This CDR3 is 16 amino acids long. The germline CDR1 and CDR2 sequences are LGHNA and YSLEER. V lost 0 bases and J 1 base, leaving 10 bases between the germline ends.